The 8 T cell receptor beta chains reported below all come from one sample, sequenced in a study of shared clonotypes between healthy human individuals. Here immunoSEQ multiplex PCR was the method, and the copy in TCRdb shows in-frame clones only, minus some. The sample has around 1.1 million clones; about 80% are singletons. Source material: memory CD4+ T cells from PBMCs. Subset meaning: CD45RA-negative fraction. These TCRs come from a young man in good health. Some clones in this sample may be carry-over from other donors' samples.

This chain links TRBV29-1 with TRBJ2-5; TRBD2 might be the D (6 bases). V lost 7 bases, J lost 5 bases, and 14 bases lay in between. The V gene's germline CDR1 is SQVTM and CDR2 ANQGSEA. This CDR3 is 12 amino acids long. DNA of the CDR3: TGCAGCGCCGGAGGGAGTGGCGAGACCCAGTACTTC. Protein sequence: CSAGGSGETQYF.

DNA of the CDR3: TGCGCCAGCAGCCATCCCGCTGTGGCTTACGAGCAGTACTTC. Translating gives CASSHPAVAYEQYF. The chain combines TRBV4-1 with TRBJ2-7; D is uncertain. V was clipped by 3 bases and J by 4 bases, with 13 bases between them. This CDR3 has 14 residues. Per germline, CDR1 MGHRA and CDR2 YSYEKL.

This sequence joins TRBV28 and TRBJ2-1; D tentatively fits TRBD1 or TRBD2 (7 bases each). The CDR3 is made up of 14 amino acids. V was shortened by 3 bases and J by 13 bases, with 19 bases between the two germline ends. The V gene's germline CDR1 is MDHEN and CDR2 SYDVKM. CDR3 sequence reads: CASSFPQGGTSQFF. CDR3 in DNA: TGTGCCAGCAGTTTCCCCCAGGGGGGGACCAGCCAGTTCTTC. Using reference TRBV28 and TRBJ2-1 for the parts outside the CDR3, the full variable domain is DVKVTQSSRYLVKRTGEKVFLECVQDMDHENMFWYRQDPGLGLRLIYFSYDVKMKEKGDIPEGYSVSREKKERFSLILESASTNQTSMYLCASSFPQGGTSQFFGPGTRLTVL.

This CDR3 reads CASSYSGLAGNQFF. The CDR3 bases are TGTGCCAGCAGTTACTCGGGACTAGCGGGGAATCAGTTCTTC. V and J are TRBV6-5 and TRBJ2-1, with 13 bases matching TRBD2. The J segment lost 13 bases and the V segment lost 0 bases, leaving 3 bases of the junction unmatched. CDR1 MNHEY and CDR2 SVGAGI come from the germline V gene. This CDR3 has 14 amino acids.

In this sample, this clone turned up a few times. This chain links TRBV7-2 with TRBJ2-3, with D uncertain. CDR3 length equals 17 residues. The germline V and J ends were trimmed by 2 bases and 1 base, with 16 bases remaining between them. Looked up from germline, CDR1 is SGHTA and CDR2 is FQGNSA. The DNA for the CDR3 is TGTGCCAGCAGCTTATATGCCAGTTGGTCTGGCACAGATACGCAGTATTTT. Translated, it gives CASSLYASWSGTDTQYF.

The J gene is TRBJ1-4, the V gene TRBV19; D perhaps matches TRBD1 (5 bases). This CDR3 spans 16 amino acids. Trimming pared 6 bases from V and 6 bases from J, leaving 20 bases between. Per the germline V gene, CDR1 is LNHDA and CDR2 is SQIVND (reference sequence). CDR3 in amino acids: CASSQGGAFGYEKLFF. The DNA of the CDR3 is TGTGCCAGTAGCCAAGGAGGGGCCTTTGGGTATGAAAAACTGTTTTTT.

The genes are TRBV7-8 and TRBJ2-7; D could derive from TRBD1 or TRBD2 (5 bases each). The germline V and J ends were trimmed by 0 bases and 4 bases, with 10 bases remaining between them. CDR1 and CDR2 from the germline V gene are SGHVS and FQNEAQ. There are 14 residues in the CDR3. The CDR3 DNA is TGTGCCAGCAGCTTAGCGCTGGGGGAATACGAGCAGTACTTC. This encodes CASSLALGEYEQYF.

This clone came up once. The chain joins TRBV27 to TRBJ2-1; 7 nucleotides align to TRBD2. V lost 5 bases to trimming and J lost 0 bases; unmatched junction nucleotides: 7. Germline CDR1 and CDR2: MNHEY and SMNVEV (reference sequence). The CDR3 loop spans 16 amino acids. CDR3 residues: CASSALADLSYNEQFF. Written as DNA, the CDR3 is TGTGCCAGCAGTGCCCTAGCGGACCTCTCCTACAATGAGCAGTTCTTC.